This TCR beta chain was sequenced during a study of cytomegalovirus exposure and HLA in healthy donors. Study results and caveats: Per published reports, the classifier diagnosed cytomegalovirus status with high specificity and sensitivity.

The PCR was carried out with 60 Vbeta primers and 13 Jbeta primers. Method: immunoSEQ multiplex PCR; TCRdb's copy keeps in-frame clones and lacks some. Here the sample spans some 140,000 clones, roughly 9.6% being singletons. As regards this clone: What it recognizes is unknown.

The specimen sequenced was PBMCs. The TCR was taken from a woman in her forties in good health and CMV-seropositive.

CDR3 in DNA: TGCGCCAGCAGCACGGGACAGCTTAATTCACCCCTCCACTTT. This codes for CASSTGQLNSPLHF. The chain couples TRBV5-1 to TRBJ1-6; TRBD1 aligns across 7 bases. With V trimmed by 4 bases and J by 6 bases, 4 bases remained unmatched. This CDR3 comprises 14 residues. Looked up from germline, CDR1 is SGHRS and CDR2 is YFSETQ.